This T cell receptor (beta chain) emerged from a study of memory CD4+ T cells and cytomegalovirus serostatus. On the study more broadly: Of the healthy Belgian adults, 9 or 10 were CMV seropositive and 24 seronegative.

Whole-study results and caveats: A US-trained random forest predicted CMV serostatus with median AUC roughly 0.9. The CMV-associated TCR signature appears largely within the CD4+ memory repertoire. CD4+ memory repertoires contained about two fifths of the 164 reported CMV TCRbeta sequences.

The sort gate was single viable CD3+CD4+CD8-CD45RO+ cells for memory CD4+ T cells. Method: immunoSEQ multiplex PCR; TCRdb's copy keeps in-frame clones and lacks some. Of 45,000 to 60,000 clones in the sample, 60% to 80% are singletons; the top ten hold about 1.1%. As for this clone: What it binds is unknown.

Trimming cost V 0 bases and J 0 bases, with 12 bases left between them. CDR3 length: 16 amino acids. The V gene's germline CDR1 is SQVTM and CDR2 ANQGSEA. The sample taken for sequencing was memory CD4+ T cells from blood. The chain recombines TRBV29-1 with TRBJ1-3; D might be TRBD1 (5 bases). This receptor was taken from an adult in good health and CMV-seropositive. CDR3 loop: CSVEDFQGDSGNTIYF. The CDR3 nucleotides read TGCAGCGTTGAAGATTTTCAGGGCGACTCTGGAAACACCATATATTTT. Supplemented by reference TRBV29-1 and TRBJ1-3, the full variable domain reads SAVISQKPSRDICQRGTSLTIQCQVDSQVTMMFWYRQQPGQSLTLIATANQGSEATYESGFVIDKFPISRPNLTFSTLTVSNMSPEDSSIYLCSVEDFQGDSGNTIYFGEGSWLTVV.